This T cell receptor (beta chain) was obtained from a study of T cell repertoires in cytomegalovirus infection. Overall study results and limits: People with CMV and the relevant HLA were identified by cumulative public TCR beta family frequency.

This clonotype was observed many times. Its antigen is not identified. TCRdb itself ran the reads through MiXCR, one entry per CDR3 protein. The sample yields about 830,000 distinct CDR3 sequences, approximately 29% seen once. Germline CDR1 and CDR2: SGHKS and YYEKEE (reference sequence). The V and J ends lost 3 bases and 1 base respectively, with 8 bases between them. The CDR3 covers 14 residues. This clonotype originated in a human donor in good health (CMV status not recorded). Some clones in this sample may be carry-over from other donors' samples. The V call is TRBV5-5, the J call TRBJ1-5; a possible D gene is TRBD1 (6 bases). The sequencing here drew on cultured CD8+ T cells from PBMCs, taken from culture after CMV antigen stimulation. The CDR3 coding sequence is TGTGCCAGCAGCTGGGGGCTCAGCAATCAGCCCCAGCATTTT. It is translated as CASSWGLSNQPQHF.